These T cell receptor beta chains were read from a single sample in a study of blood T cell repertoires in COVID-19. Data came from immunoSEQ multiplex PCR; TCRdb stores just in-frame clones and leaves some out. The sample holds 45,000 to 55,000 clones; around 86% are singletons and the top ten take 7% to 10%. Material for sequencing was peripheral blood. The receptors come from a man aged 45-65 years with active COVID-19. The CDR3 runs from the conserved cysteine through the conserved F or W. The D gene is left open where the match is weak. A row's size may be missing; if present it is once, few, many or a size class.

V: TRBV10-1; J: TRBJ1-6; D: .; size: .; DNA: TGCGCCAGCAGGACTAGTCAGGATTCACCCCTCCACTTT; CDR3: CASRTSQDSPLHF
V: TRBV2; J: TRBJ1-1; D: .; size: .; DNA: TGTGCCAGCAGTGACGAGGGCGGTCCCCGGAGCACTGAAGCTTTCTTT; CDR3: CASSDEGGPRSTEAFF
V: TRBV4-1; J: TRBJ1-1; D: TRBD1; size: .; DNA: TGCGCCAGCAGCCAAGCTCACGGACAGGGGCGAGAAGCTTTCTTT; CDR3: CASSQAHGQGREAFF
V: TRBV5-1; J: TRBJ2-1; D: .; size: .; DNA: TGCGCCAGCAGCACTACTAGCCGCATGGAGCAGTTCTTC; CDR3: CASSTTSRMEQFF
V: TRBV5-4; J: TRBJ2-4; D: .; size: .; DNA: TGTGCCAGCAGCCAAGAGCGGACCAAAAACATTCAGTACTTC; CDR3: CASSQERTKNIQYF
V: TRBV6-4; J: TRBJ2-2; D: .; size: .; DNA: TGTGCCAGCAGTGACTCGACGGGGGCCGGGGAGCTGTTTTTT; CDR3: CASSDSTGAGELFF
V: TRBV28; J: TRBJ2-7; D: .; size: .; DNA: TGTGCCAGCGGGGGGTTTCACGAGCAGTACTTC; CDR3: CASGGFHEQYF
V: TRBV11-2; J: TRBJ1-1; D: .; size: .; DNA: TGTGCCAGCAGCCTCCAGGGAGGCACTGAAGCTTTCTTT; CDR3: CASSLQGGTEAFF
V: TRBV9; J: TRBJ2-7; D: .; size: .; DNA: TGTGCCAGCAGCCCCGACAACTACGAGCAGTACTTC; CDR3: CASSPDNYEQYF
V: TRBV4-1; J: TRBJ2-1; D: .; size: .; DNA: TGCGCCAGCAGCCAGGCTTACAATGAGCAGTTCTTC; CDR3: CASSQAYNEQFF
V: TRBV11-2; J: TRBJ2-7; D: .; size: .; DNA: TGTGCCAGCAGCTTAGGTCCCGTCTTTAGCTACGAGCAGTACTTC; CDR3: CASSLGPVFSYEQYF
V: TRBV7-9; J: TRBJ2-7; D: .; size: .; DNA: TGTGCCAGCAGCTTAGGGGGAGTGAGCTCCTACGAGCAGTACTTC; CDR3: CASSLGGVSSYEQYF
V: TRBV5-5; J: TRBJ1-1; D: .; size: .; DNA: TGTGCCAGCAGCTTCGCCCCTAGCACTGAAGCTTTCTTT; CDR3: CASSFAPSTEAFF
V: TRBV30; J: TRBJ1-5; D: TRBD1; size: .; DNA: TGTGCCTGGATGGACAGGGGGAGAAATCAGCCCCAGCATTTT; CDR3: CAWMDRGRNQPQHF
V: TRBV28; J: TRBJ2-2; D: .; size: .; DNA: TGTGCCACAGTTGCCTTGAACACCGGGGAGCTGTTTTTT; CDR3: CATVALNTGELFF
V: TRBV19; J: TRBJ2-1; D: .; size: .; DNA: TGTGCCAGTAGTATCCAGGGCAGGGTGGCGTTTACCTACAATGAGCAGTTCTTC; CDR3: CASSIQGRVAFTYNEQFF
V: TRBV27; J: TRBJ2-7; D: TRBD1; size: .; DNA: TGTGCCAGCAGTCCCTGGACAGGGGACGAGCAGTACTTC; CDR3: CASSPWTGDEQYF
V: TRBV7-2; J: TRBJ1-3; D: .; size: once; DNA: TGTGCCAGCAGCTTAGCGAGCACCCGAAACTCTGGCTCTGGAAACACCATATATTTT; CDR3: CASSLASTRNSGSGNTIYF
V: TRBV14; J: TRBJ2-7; D: TRBD2; size: .; DNA: TGTGCCAGCAGCCAAGAAGCGGGGCGGCCCGAGCAGTACTTC; CDR3: CASSQEAGRPEQYF
V: TRBV13; J: TRBJ1-2; D: .; size: .; DNA: TGTGCCAGCAGAATAATTTCCCGGACAGTGTATGGCTACACCTTC; CDR3: CASRIISRTVYGYTF
V: TRBV6-2/TRBV6-3; J: TRBJ2-3; D: TRBD2; size: once; DNA: TGTGCCAGCAGCGTACTAGCGGGAGGGCCCGCAGATACGCAGTATTTT; CDR3: CASSVLAGGPADTQYF
V: TRBV28; J: TRBJ1-4; D: .; size: .; DNA: TGTGCCAGCAGAGCGGGGGTCGCTAATGAAAAACTGTTTTTT; CDR3: CASRAGVANEKLFF
V: TRBV7-3; J: TRBJ1-5; D: TRBD1; size: .; DNA: TGTGCCAGCAGCCTAGGGGGCCATCAGCCCCAGCATTTT; CDR3: CASSLGGHQPQHF
V: TRBV4-2; J: TRBJ1-3; D: .; size: .; DNA: TGTGCCAGCAGCCAAGACCACCAGGGAGGAAACACCATATATTTT; CDR3: CASSQDHQGGNTIYF
V: TRBV6-4; J: TRBJ2-1; D: TRBD2; size: few; DNA: TGTGCCAGCAGCCTTCGGACTAGCGGGGGGGGCAATGAGCAGTTCTTC; CDR3: CASSLRTSGGGNEQFF
V: TRBV18; J: TRBJ2-5; D: .; size: .; DNA: TGTGCCAGCTCACCACCGGGGGTATGGGGGCGGCAAGAGACCCAGTACTTC; CDR3: CASSPPGVWGRQETQYF
V: TRBV19; J: TRBJ1-6; D: .; size: .; DNA: TGTGCCAGTAGTATGAAGGGGGATAATTCACCCCTCCACTTT; CDR3: CASSMKGDNSPLHF
V: TRBV3-1/TRBV3-2; J: TRBJ2-2; D: TRBD2; size: .; DNA: TGTGCCAGCAGCACGCGGGGGGGTACCGGGGAGCTGTTTTTT; CDR3: CASSTRGGTGELFF
V: TRBV14; J: TRBJ2-3; D: TRBD2; size: .; DNA: TGTGCCAGCAGCCCCTCGGGTAGCGGGAGGACCATGGATACGCAGTATTTT; CDR3: CASSPSGSGRTMDTQYF
V: TRBV27; J: TRBJ1-1; D: TRBD1; size: .; DNA: TGTGCCAGCAGTACCGGGACAGCTCTCCGAAGGGAAGCTTTCTTT; CDR3: CASSTGTALRREAFF
V: TRBV9; J: TRBJ2-4; D: TRBD2; size: .; DNA: TGTGCCAGCAGCGTAGGGGTCTTAGCGGGAGACGCCAAAAACATTCAGTACTTC; CDR3: CASSVGVLAGDAKNIQYF
V: TRBV30; J: TRBJ2-1; D: TRBD2; size: .; DNA: TGTGCCTGGGAAGGACTAGCGGGCCACAATGAGCAGTTCTTC; CDR3: CAWEGLAGHNEQFF
V: TRBV7-2; J: TRBJ2-7; D: TRBD2; size: .; DNA: TGTGCCAGCAGCTCCCAAACTAGCGGGAGCGTCTACGAGCAGTACTTC; CDR3: CASSSQTSGSVYEQYF
V: TRBV14; J: TRBJ1-6; D: .; size: .; DNA: TGTGCCAGTAGCCAGACAAAGAATTATAATTCACCCCTCCACTTT; CDR3: CASSQTKNYNSPLHF
V: TRBV7-3; J: TRBJ1-1; D: .; size: .; DNA: TGTGCCAGCAGCTTAATGAGGGTCACTGAAGCTTTCTTT; CDR3: CASSLMRVTEAFF
V: TRBV6-1; J: TRBJ1-5; D: TRBD1; size: .; DNA: TGTGCCAGCAGTGAGACAGGGGCTTATCAGCCCCAGCATTTT; CDR3: CASSETGAYQPQHF
V: TRBV5-1; J: TRBJ1-2; D: TRBD1; size: .; DNA: TGCGCCAGCAGCTTGGCCGGAGGACAGGGGGACTATGGCTACACCTTC; CDR3: CASSLAGGQGDYGYTF
V: TRBV4-1; J: TRBJ2-1; D: TRBD2; size: .; DNA: TGCGCCAGCAGCCGCTTAGCGGGAGATCGAGGCAATGAGCAGTTCTTC; CDR3: CASSRLAGDRGNEQFF
V: TRBV3-1/TRBV3-2; J: TRBJ2-7; D: TRBD1; size: .; DNA: TGTGCCAGCAGCACCCAGGGGGCGGGAGAGCAGTACTTC; CDR3: CASSTQGAGEQYF
V: TRBV4-1; J: TRBJ2-7; D: TRBD1; size: .; DNA: TGCGCCAGCAGCCCTCGACAGGGTTTGAACGAGCAGTACTTC; CDR3: CASSPRQGLNEQYF
V: TRBV30; J: TRBJ2-1; D: TRBD2; size: .; DNA: TGTGCCTGGAGTGTAAGGGGCTTGAGCGGGGGGGTGCCCTACAATGAGCAGTTCTTC; CDR3: CAWSVRGLSGGVPYNEQFF
V: TRBV28; J: TRBJ1-2; D: TRBD1; size: .; DNA: TGTGCCAGCAGTTCACACGGGACAGGGACTGGCTATGGCTACACCTTC; CDR3: CASSSHGTGTGYGYTF
V: TRBV18; J: TRBJ1-1; D: TRBD1; size: .; DNA: TGTGCCAGCTTACCCTCACAGGGGAACTTGAACACTGAAGCTTTCTTT; CDR3: CASLPSQGNLNTEAFF
V: TRBV5-6; J: TRBJ1-1; D: TRBD1; size: .; DNA: TGTGCCAGCAGCGGACAGGCCCCCTGGGACACTGAAGCTTTCTTT; CDR3: CASSGQAPWDTEAFF
V: TRBV7-2; J: TRBJ2-7; D: TRBD1; size: .; DNA: TGTGCCAGCAGCTTACGACAGGGTCAGGGTCGGCAGTACTTC; CDR3: CASSLRQGQGRQYF
V: TRBV6-2/TRBV6-3; J: TRBJ2-3; D: TRBD2; size: .; DNA: TGTGCCAGCAGTTGGGCGCTAGCGGGAACAGATACGCAGTATTTT; CDR3: CASSWALAGTDTQYF
V: TRBV5-1; J: TRBJ1-2; D: TRBD1; size: .; DNA: TGCGCCAGCAGCTTGAGTTATACACAGGGGTTGGGCTATGGCTACACCTTC; CDR3: CASSLSYTQGLGYGYTF
V: TRBV24-1; J: TRBJ1-5; D: .; size: .; DNA: TGTGCCACCAGTGAGTACACTACCAATCAGCCCCAGCATTTT; CDR3: CATSEYTTNQPQHF
V: TRBV4-2; J: TRBJ2-7; D: TRBD1; size: .; DNA: TGTGCCAGCAGCCTAACGGACAGGGGGCCCCACGAGCAGTACTTC; CDR3: CASSLTDRGPHEQYF
V: TRBV27; J: TRBJ1-6; D: TRBD1; size: .; DNA: TGTGCCAGCAGTAAGAACCGGGACAGCCCTGATAATTCACCCCTCCACTTT; CDR3: CASSKNRDSPDNSPLHF
V: TRBV4-3; J: TRBJ1-6; D: .; size: .; DNA: TGCGCCAGCAGCCAAGATCGCAGGGAAGGTTCACCCCTCCACTTT; CDR3: CASSQDRREGSPLHF